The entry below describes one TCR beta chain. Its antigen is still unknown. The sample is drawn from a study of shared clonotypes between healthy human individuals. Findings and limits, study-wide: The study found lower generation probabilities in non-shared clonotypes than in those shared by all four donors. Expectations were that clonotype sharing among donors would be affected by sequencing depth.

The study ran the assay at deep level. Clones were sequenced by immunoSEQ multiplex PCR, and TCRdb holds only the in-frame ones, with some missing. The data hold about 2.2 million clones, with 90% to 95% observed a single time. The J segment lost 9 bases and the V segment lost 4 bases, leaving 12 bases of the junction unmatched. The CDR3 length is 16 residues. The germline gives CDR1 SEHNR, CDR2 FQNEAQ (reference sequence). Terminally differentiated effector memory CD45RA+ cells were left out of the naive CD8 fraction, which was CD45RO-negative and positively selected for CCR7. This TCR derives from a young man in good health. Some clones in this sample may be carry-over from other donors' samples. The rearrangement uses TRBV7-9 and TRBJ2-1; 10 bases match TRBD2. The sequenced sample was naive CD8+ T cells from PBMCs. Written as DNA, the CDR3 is TGTGCCAGCAGCTCGTCTAGCGGGAGAAGCCGCAGTGAGCAGTTCTTC. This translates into CASSSSSGRSRSEQFF.